The T cell receptor (beta chain) described here comes from a study of blood T cell repertoires in COVID-19. Across under 25 US areas, participants ranged in age from about 18 to 90 years. Participants reported their clinical history, and cohort assignment relied on those reports. Symptom resolution, clearance, or two negative PCRs marked the recovered donors of Cohort 3. Study processing details: Researchers report that nucleated cell counts were estimated from reference gene primer amplification. The assay was immunoSEQ multiplex PCR, and TCRdb's table has in-frame clones only and misses some. That table supplies the V and J calls and clone size; D and trimming were determined from the DNA. Of about 370,000 clones listed, 75% to 90% were seen once; the top ten hold around 1%. The length of the CDR3 is 13 residues. Germline V lookup: CDR1 SGHTA, CDR2 FQGNSA. The V end was cut by 1 base, the J end by 3 bases, with 7 bases between.

The receptor's source is a young man who had recovered from COVID-19. This chain links TRBV7-2 with TRBJ2-7; D gene unclear. The sample taken for sequencing was PBMCs or T cells enriched from blood (not recorded which). The CDR3 nucleotides read TGTGCCAGCAGCTTAGGTCTTTACTACGAGCAGTACTTC. Translating gives CASSLGLYYEQYF.